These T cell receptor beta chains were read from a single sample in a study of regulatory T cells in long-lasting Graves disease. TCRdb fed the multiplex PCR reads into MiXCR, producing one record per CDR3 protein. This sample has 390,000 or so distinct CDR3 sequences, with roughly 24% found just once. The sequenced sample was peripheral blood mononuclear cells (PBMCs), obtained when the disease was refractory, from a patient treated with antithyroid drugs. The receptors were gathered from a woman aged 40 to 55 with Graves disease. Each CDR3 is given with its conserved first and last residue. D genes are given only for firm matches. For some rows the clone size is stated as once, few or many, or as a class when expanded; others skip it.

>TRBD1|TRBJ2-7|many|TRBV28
CASRRKWDSFYEQYF
TGTGCCAGCAGACGTAAATGGGACAGTTTCTACGAGCAGTACTTC
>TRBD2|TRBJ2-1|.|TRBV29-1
CSARLTSGYNEQFF
TGCAGCGCAAGGCTGACTAGCGGGTACAATGAGCAGTTCTTC
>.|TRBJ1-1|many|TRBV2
CASSEALTGRATTEAFF
TGTGCCAGCAGTGAAGCGCTAACAGGGAGGGCTACCACTGAAGCTTTCTTT
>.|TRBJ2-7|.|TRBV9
CASSVAAGSYEQYF
TGTGCCAGCAGCGTAGCGGCGGGCTCCTACGAGCAGTACTTC
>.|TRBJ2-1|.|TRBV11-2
CASSSRFGYNEQFF
TGTGCCAGCAGCTCCAGGTTCGGCTACAATGAGCAGTTCTTC
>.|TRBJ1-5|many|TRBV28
CASSFEDQPQHF
TGTGCCAGCAGTTTTGAGGATCAGCCCCAGCATTTT
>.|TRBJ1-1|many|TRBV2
CASRTRGGFNTEAFF
TGTGCCAGCAGAACGCGAGGGGGATTTAACACTGAAGCTTTCTTT
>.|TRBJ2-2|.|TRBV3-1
CASSQQRAGELFF
TGTGCCAGCAGCCAACAGCGAGCGGGGGAGCTGTTTTTT
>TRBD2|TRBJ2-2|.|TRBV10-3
CAIKALAGGTGELFF
TGTGCCATCAAAGCGCTAGCGGGAGGCACCGGGGAGCTGTTTTTT
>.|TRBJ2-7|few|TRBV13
CASSVGMRDEQYF
TGTGCCAGCAGCGTGGGCATGCGGGACGAGCAGTACTTC
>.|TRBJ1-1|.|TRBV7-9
CASSLISSEAFF
TGTGCCAGCAGCCTAATTTCAAGTGAAGCTTTCTTT
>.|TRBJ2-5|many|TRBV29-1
CSVAPFTQETQYF
TGCAGCGTTGCCCCTTTCACCCAAGAGACCCAGTACTTC
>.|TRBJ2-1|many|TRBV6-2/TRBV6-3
CASSYSRVYNEQFF
TGTGCCAGCAGTTATAGCAGGGTATACAATGAGCAGTTCTTC
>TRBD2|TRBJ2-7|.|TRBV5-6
CASSWGLAGTTYEQYF
TGTGCCAGCAGCTGGGGACTAGCGGGAACCACCTACGAGCAGTACTTC
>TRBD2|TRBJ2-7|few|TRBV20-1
CSARDKTSGSYEQYF
TGCAGTGCTAGAGATAAAACTAGCGGGAGCTACGAGCAGTACTTC
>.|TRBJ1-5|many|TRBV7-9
CASSLDGNQPQHF
TGTGCCAGCAGCTTAGACGGGAATCAGCCCCAGCATTTT
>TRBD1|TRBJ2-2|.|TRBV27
CASSPGTDTGELFF
TGTGCCAGCAGCCCCGGGACAGATACCGGGGAGCTGTTTTTT
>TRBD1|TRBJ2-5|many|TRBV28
CASKPGTGSYQETQYF
TGTGCCAGCAAGCCCGGGACAGGGAGTTACCAAGAGACCCAGTACTTC
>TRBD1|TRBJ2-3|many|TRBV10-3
CAISGGQGSTDTQYF
TGTGCCATCAGTGGGGGACAGGGAAGCACAGATACGCAGTATTTT
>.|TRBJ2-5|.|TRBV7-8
CASSPGAAQETQYF
TGTGCCAGCAGCCCCGGGGCAGCCCAAGAGACCCAGTACTTC
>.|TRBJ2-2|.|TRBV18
CASSRYETSTGELFF
TGTGCCAGCTCACGGTACGAGACAAGCACCGGGGAGCTGTTTTTT
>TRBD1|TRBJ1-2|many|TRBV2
CASRQDRVWGYTF
TGTGCCAGCAGACAAGACAGGGTCTGGGGCTACACCTTC
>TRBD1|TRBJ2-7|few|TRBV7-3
CASRLTGEGSYEQYF
TGTGCCAGCAGACTCACAGGGGAAGGATCCTACGAGCAGTACTTC
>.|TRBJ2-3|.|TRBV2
CASSDGRPSDYTDTQYF
TGTGCCAGCAGTGACGGTAGGCCTAGCGATTACACAGATACGCAGTATTTT
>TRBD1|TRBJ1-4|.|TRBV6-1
CATSTGGSEKLFF
TGTGCCACCTCGACAGGGGGCTCTGAAAAACTGTTTTTT
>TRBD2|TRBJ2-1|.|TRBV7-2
CASSLAAGANEQFF
TGTGCCAGCAGCTTAGCGGCGGGAGCGAATGAGCAGTTCTTC
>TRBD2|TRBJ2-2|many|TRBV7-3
CASTSGGGELFF
TGTGCCAGCACTAGCGGTGGCGGGGAGCTGTTTTTT
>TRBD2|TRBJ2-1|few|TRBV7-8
CASSLGAREVQFF
TGTGCCAGCAGCTTAGGGGCCCGGGAGGTGCAGTTCTTC
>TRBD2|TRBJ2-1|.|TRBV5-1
CASSPGTSNEQFF
TGCGCCAGCAGCCCCGGGACTAGCAATGAGCAGTTCTTC
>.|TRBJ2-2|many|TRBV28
CASSSREELFF
TGTGCCAGCAGTTCACGGGAGGAGCTGTTTTTT
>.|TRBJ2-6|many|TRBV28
CASSLTGWGSGANVLTF
TGTGCCAGCAGTCTAACAGGGTGGGGCTCTGGGGCCAACGTCCTGACTTTC
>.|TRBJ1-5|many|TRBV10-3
CAISVQGSNQPQHF
TGTGCCATCAGTGTTCAGGGAAGCAATCAGCCCCAGCATTTT
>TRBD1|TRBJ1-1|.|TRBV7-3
CASSSRPGGANTEAFF
TGTGCCAGCAGCTCCAGACCAGGGGGCGCGAACACTGAAGCTTTCTTT
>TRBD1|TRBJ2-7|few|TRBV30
CAWSVRDRGHPEQYF
TGTGCCTGGAGTGTCAGGGACAGGGGGCATCCCGAGCAGTACTTC
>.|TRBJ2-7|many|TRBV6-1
CASNQFQGKLYEQYF
TGTGCCAGCAACCAATTTCAGGGAAAGCTCTACGAGCAGTACTTC
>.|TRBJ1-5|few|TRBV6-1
CASSVRGDQPQHF
TGTGCCAGCAGTGTCCGGGGGGATCAGCCCCAGCATTTT
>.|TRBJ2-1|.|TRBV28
CASGRYTVGYSYNEQFF
TGTGCCAGCGGTCGATACACTGTGGGGTACTCCTACAATGAGCAGTTCTTC
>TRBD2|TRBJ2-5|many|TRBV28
CASSSTPLTSGRADWETQYF
TGTGCCAGCAGTTCTACCCCTCTCACTAGCGGGAGGGCCGATTGGGAGACCCAGTACTTC
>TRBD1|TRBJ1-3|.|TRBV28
CASSSKQGGFSGNTIYF
TGTGCCAGCAGTTCCAAACAGGGGGGGTTCTCTGGAAACACCATATATTTT
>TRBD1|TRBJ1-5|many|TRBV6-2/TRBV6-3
CASSGPGGQGARPQHF
TGTGCCAGCAGTGGACCCGGGGGACAGGGCGCCCGGCCCCAGCATTTT
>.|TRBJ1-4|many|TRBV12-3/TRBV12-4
CASTRTEKLFF
TGTGCCAGCACTAGGACGGAAAAACTGTTTTTT
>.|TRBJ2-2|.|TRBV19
CASRRGNTGELFF
TGTGCCAGTAGAAGAGGGAACACCGGGGAGCTGTTTTTT
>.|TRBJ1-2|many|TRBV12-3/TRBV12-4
CASRGDGSHNYGYTF
TGTGCCAGCAGAGGGGACGGGAGCCATAACTATGGCTACACCTTC
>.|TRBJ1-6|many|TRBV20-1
CSAAGANYNSPLHF
TGCAGTGCCGCAGGGGCGAACTATAATTCACCCCTCCACTTT
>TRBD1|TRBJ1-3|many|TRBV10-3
CAISGQGLAGNTIYF
TGTGCCATCAGCGGACAGGGTTTAGCTGGAAACACCATATATTTT
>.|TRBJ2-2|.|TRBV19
CASSIAVRGDGELFF
TGTGCCAGTAGTATTGCCGTGAGGGGGGACGGGGAGCTGTTTTTT
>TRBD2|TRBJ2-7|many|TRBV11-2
CASSSGTRAYEQYF
TGTGCCAGCAGCTCCGGGACTAGAGCCTACGAGCAGTACTTC
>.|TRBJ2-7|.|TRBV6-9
CASSYSNTNYEQYF
TGTGCCAGCAGTTACTCGAACACGAACTACGAGCAGTACTTC
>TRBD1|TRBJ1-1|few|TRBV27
CASSPFYRGLPNTEAFF
TGTGCCAGCAGTCCATTCTACAGGGGGCTACCGAACACTGAAGCTTTCTTT
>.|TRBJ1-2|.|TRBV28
CASSLTVANYGYTF
TGTGCCAGCAGTTTGACAGTGGCTAACTATGGCTACACCTTC
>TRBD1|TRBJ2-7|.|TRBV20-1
CSARPRTGKTYEQYF
TGCAGTGCTAGACCGAGGACAGGGAAAACCTACGAGCAGTACTTC
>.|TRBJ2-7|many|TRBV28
CASRPTHSYEQYF
TGTGCCAGCAGACCTACTCATTCCTACGAGCAGTACTTC
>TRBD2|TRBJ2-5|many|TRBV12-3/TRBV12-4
CASSPRTSGSLETQYF
TGTGCCAGCAGTCCGAGGACTAGCGGGAGTCTCGAGACCCAGTACTTC
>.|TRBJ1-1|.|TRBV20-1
CSARRVGPTEAFF
TGCAGTGCCCGACGTGTTGGGCCCACTGAAGCTTTCTTT
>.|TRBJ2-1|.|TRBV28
CASRADIRLTYNEQFF
TGTGCCAGCAGGGCGGATATCCGGCTTACCTACAATGAGCAGTTCTTC
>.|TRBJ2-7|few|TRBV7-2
CASSQGGGSSYEQYF
TGTGCCAGCAGTCAGGGGGGCGGGAGCTCCTACGAGCAGTACTTC
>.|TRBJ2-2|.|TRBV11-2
CASSSHPGELFF
TGTGCCAGCAGCTCCCATCCCGGGGAGCTGTTTTTT
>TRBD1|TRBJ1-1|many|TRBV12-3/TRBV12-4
CASTLDRGLVTEAFF
TGTGCCAGCACCCTTGACAGGGGGCTTGTCACTGAAGCTTTCTTT